This TCR beta chain was profiled in a study of post-analysis software for immune sequencing data. Study as a whole: The patients showed relapsing-remitting, secondary progressive and progressive-relapsing multiple sclerosis courses.

As concerns this clonotype: Its cognate antigen is unknown.

Prepared libraries of TCR beta cDNA carried unique molecular identifiers. Researchers reported approximately 480,000 cDNA molecules coming from around 1 to 9.1 million T cells. TCRdb re-called the PCR reads through MiXCR, storing one row per CDR3 protein. The table shows approximately 730,000 distinct CDR3 sequences, with approximately 44% occurring only once. Trimming took 1 base from V and 6 from J, leaving 4 bases between them. Looked up from germline, CDR1 is GTSNPN and CDR2 is SVGIG (reference sequence). This CDR3 is 11 amino acids long. The study's findings and limits: Among about 5 TRBV segments more frequent in patients than controls were TRBV5-6, TRBV5-1 and TRBV20-1.

The chain employs TRBV30 and TRBJ2-1; D unresolved. The sample consisted of blood. The TCR comes from a girl aged 5-17 years with multiple sclerosis. The DNA for the CDR3 is TGTGCCTGGAGTGCCCTCAATGAGCAGTTCTTC. Its protein is CAWSALNEQFF.